Listed below are T cell receptor beta chains from one sample, sequenced in a study of T-cell reconstitution after alpha-beta-depleted transplantation in children. TCRdb redid the calling of the PCR reads with MiXCR, one entry per CDR3 protein. The table has a few hundred thousand distinct CDR3 sequences, approximately 41% seen once. This material consisted of PBMCs, taken before TCRalphabeta/CD19-depleted stem cell transplant. The origin of the receptors is a girl aged 2-9 years with aplastic anemia, due to receive a stem cell transplant. The CDR3 runs from the conserved cysteine through the conserved F or W. D genes are given only for firm matches. Some rows mark clone size as missing; the rest say once, few, many or name a class of expanded clone.

DNA | CDR3 | size | J | V | D | length
TGCAGTGCTGGGCCTACCTCAGCAGCCAAAAACATTCAGTACTTC | CSAGPTSAAKNIQYF | . | TRBJ2-4 | TRBV20-1 | . | 15
TGTGCCACCAGCAGAGATAGGGCTCAAGAGACCCAGTACTTC | CATSRDRAQETQYF | . | TRBJ2-5 | TRBV15 | . | 14
TGTGCCAGCAGCTTACGTGAACTGGCTAGCGGGAGCACAGATACGCAGTATTTT | CASSLRELASGSTDTQYF | . | TRBJ2-3 | TRBV7-8 | TRBD2 | 18
TGTGCCAGCAGCTTACGGACAGAGTCTGGAAACACCATATATTTT | CASSLRTESGNTIYF | . | TRBJ1-3 | TRBV7-9 | . | 15
TGTGCCAGCTCACCACCTACGGCGCCCCGACCCTACGAGCAGTACTTC | CASSPPTAPRPYEQYF | few | TRBJ2-7 | TRBV18 | . | 16
TGTGCCAGCAGCGTGGACAGTCTCAGCTCCTACAATGAGCAGTTCTTC | CASSVDSLSSYNEQFF | . | TRBJ2-1 | TRBV7-7 | . | 16
TGTGCCAGCAGCTTAACAGGGCTTGCTCAAGAGACCCAGTACTTC | CASSLTGLAQETQYF | many | TRBJ2-5 | TRBV7-9 | . | 15
TGTGCCAGCAGCTTAGCTTGGGACGGGACTACGGGGCAGTACTTC | CASSLAWDGTTGQYF | . | TRBJ2-7 | TRBV7-2 | TRBD2 | 15
TGTGCCAGCAGCTTAAGAATCGGGGCAGGGGCGGTCACCGGGGAGCTGTTTTTT | CASSLRIGAGAVTGELFF | many | TRBJ2-2 | TRBV7-2 | . | 18
TGTGCCACCCAAGGGGTTAGCGGGGGCCAAGAGACCCAGTACTTC | CATQGVSGGQETQYF | . | TRBJ2-5 | TRBV28 | TRBD2 | 15
TGCAGTGCTAAAGGGCAGGGGGTCGGGACCCAGTACTTC | CSAKGQGVGTQYF | many | TRBJ2-5 | TRBV20-1 | TRBD1 | 13
TGCAGTGCTAGAGATCACCAGCGGGTTCTCAATGAGCAGTTCTTC | CSARDHQRVLNEQFF | . | TRBJ2-1 | TRBV20-1 | . | 15
TGTGCCAGCAGCTTATTGGCGGGTCAGGCCAATGAGCAGTTCTTC | CASSLLAGQANEQFF | . | TRBJ2-1 | TRBV7-2 | . | 15
TGTGCCAGCGGAACTTACAGGGAAGGGACAGATACGCAGTATTTT | CASGTYREGTDTQYF | . | TRBJ2-3 | TRBV6-2/TRBV6-3 | . | 15
TGCAGTGCTAACAGAAAAATCCCGGGACTAGCCCCGTTCTTC | CSANRKIPGLAPFF | many | TRBJ2-1 | TRBV20-1 | TRBD2 | 14
TGTGCCAGCAGGACTACAGGGGTTGATGGGGCCAACGTCCTGACTTTC | CASRTTGVDGANVLTF | few | TRBJ2-6 | TRBV6-2/TRBV6-3 | TRBD1 | 16
TGTGCCAGCAGCTTGGGATACGGGACAGGGGGCTACGAGCAGTACTTC | CASSLGYGTGGYEQYF | . | TRBJ2-7 | TRBV5-5 | TRBD1 | 16
TGCAGTGCTACCCCGGTTGGTGCTAGCGGTCGAAATGAGCAGTTCTTC | CSATPVGASGRNEQFF | . | TRBJ2-1 | TRBV20-1 | TRBD2 | 16
TGTGCCAGCTCACCACTTATCATGACAGATACGCAGTATTTT | CASSPLIMTDTQYF | many | TRBJ2-3 | TRBV18 | . | 14
TGTGCCAGCTCCTTGGGCGGCCTAGCCTACAATGAGCAGTTCTTC | CASSLGGLAYNEQFF | many | TRBJ2-1 | TRBV19 | . | 15
TGCAGTGCTAGCGGGAGGGCCGATGAGCAGTTCTTC | CSASGRADEQFF | many | TRBJ2-1 | TRBV20-1 | TRBD2 | 12
TGTGCCAGCAGCCAACCCCTAGCGGGACCTAGCACAGATACGCAGTATTTT | CASSQPLAGPSTDTQYF | few | TRBJ2-3 | TRBV3-1 | TRBD2 | 17
TGTGCCAGCAGCTTGGGCCCCAATCCAACGGAGACCCAGTACTTC | CASSLGPNPTETQYF | . | TRBJ2-5 | TRBV5-6 | . | 15
TGCGCCAGCAGCCTGCCGGGACAGTACAATGAGCAGTTCTTC | CASSLPGQYNEQFF | few | TRBJ2-1 | TRBV5-1 | TRBD1 | 14
TGCGCCAGCAGTGAGGGGGGGCGGTACAATGAGCAGTTCTTC | CASSEGGRYNEQFF | few | TRBJ2-1 | TRBV10-1 | . | 14
TGTGCCAGCAGCCCTTCTCCCCAATCCTACAATGAGCAGTTCTTC | CASSPSPQSYNEQFF | many | TRBJ2-1 | TRBV9 | . | 15
TGCGCCAGCAGCCAGGGCCCGCAGCGGGGGATCACAGATACGCAGTATTTT | CASSQGPQRGITDTQYF | . | TRBJ2-3 | TRBV4-1 | TRBD2 | 17
TGTGCCAGCAGTTACTCAAGGCTAGCGGGAGCCTACGAGCAGTACTTC | CASSYSRLAGAYEQYF | few | TRBJ2-7 | TRBV6-5 | TRBD2 | 16
TGCAGTGCTAGAACCAAGTGGAGCTCCTACAATGAGCAGTTCTTC | CSARTKWSSYNEQFF | . | TRBJ2-1 | TRBV20-1 | . | 15
TGTGCCAGCAGCGTGGGGGACAGGGGGCCGTACGAGCAGTACTTC | CASSVGDRGPYEQYF | once | TRBJ2-7 | TRBV9 | TRBD1 | 15
TGCAGTGCAAGCCCCTTGGTGGGCAATCAGCCCCAGCATTTT | CSASPLVGNQPQHF | . | TRBJ1-5 | TRBV20-1 | . | 14
TGTGCCAGCAGCCCCCCGACACCTTCTGCAACTAATGAAAAACTGTTTTTT | CASSPPTPSATNEKLFF | . | TRBJ1-4 | TRBV28 | . | 17
TGTGCCACCAGCAGAGATAGGGATAGGTACAATGAGCAGTTCTTC | CATSRDRDRYNEQFF | . | TRBJ2-1 | TRBV15 | . | 15
TGTGCCATCAGTGCAAGGGACACCGGGGAGCTGTTTTTT | CAISARDTGELFF | many | TRBJ2-2 | TRBV10-3 | . | 13
TGCAGTGCTAGAATCACTAGCGGGGCTAGCACAGATACGCAGTATTTT | CSARITSGASTDTQYF | . | TRBJ2-3 | TRBV20-1 | TRBD2 | 16
TGCAGCGTGAACTTAAGCGGGAGGGCCCTCGAGCAGTACTTC | CSVNLSGRALEQYF | . | TRBJ2-7 | TRBV29-1 | TRBD2 | 14
TGTGCCAGCTTGACTCGATCGTCTGGGGCCAACGTCCTGACTTTC | CASLTRSSGANVLTF | . | TRBJ2-6 | TRBV6-5 | . | 15
TGCAGTGCTAGAGATCCGGCCGAAAGCTCCTACGAGCAGTACTTC | CSARDPAESSYEQYF | . | TRBJ2-7 | TRBV20-1 | . | 15
TGCGCCAGCAGTGAGCGGCGGGATGCCTACGAGCAGTACTTC | CASSERRDAYEQYF | few | TRBJ2-7 | TRBV10-1 | . | 14
TGCAGTGCCCCGGACTTCCAAGAGACCCAGTACTTC | CSAPDFQETQYF | . | TRBJ2-5 | TRBV20-1 | . | 12
TGTGCCAGCAGCTCATTACTCGGGGACTCCTCAAGCAATCAGCCCCAGCATTTT | CASSSLLGDSSSNQPQHF | . | TRBJ1-5 | TRBV5-6 | . | 18
TGTGCCAGCAGCCCACAGGCAGGGAAGAATGCTGAAGCTTTCTTT | CASSPQAGKNAEAFF | . | TRBJ1-1 | TRBV7-9 | . | 15
TGCGCCAGCAGCTTGCTACAGGGGGATAATGAGCAGTTCTTC | CASSLLQGDNEQFF | many | TRBJ2-1 | TRBV5-1 | TRBD1 | 14
TGTGCCAGCTCGCAAGGCAGGGGGATCACCGGGGAGCTGTTTTTT | CASSQGRGITGELFF | . | TRBJ2-2 | TRBV18 | TRBD1 | 15
TGTGCCAGCAGCTACCCCCTCCGGGTAAAGGGCACAGATACGCAGTATTTT | CASSYPLRVKGTDTQYF | . | TRBJ2-3 | TRBV7-8 | . | 17
TGTGCCAGCAGCCCAACCGACAGGGGGCCGGGAAGAGAGACCCAGTACTTC | CASSPTDRGPGRETQYF | many | TRBJ2-5 | TRBV14 | TRBD1 | 17
TGTGCCAGCAGCCAGGGACGGACCTCTAACTATGGCTACACCTTC | CASSQGRTSNYGYTF | once | TRBJ1-2 | TRBV3-1 | . | 15
TGCAGTGCTAGTTCCCCGGACAGGGACACTGAAGCTTTCTTT | CSASSPDRDTEAFF | few | TRBJ1-1 | TRBV20-1 | TRBD1 | 14
TGCGCCAGCGGCATACCGGGCAATGAGCAGTTCTTC | CASGIPGNEQFF | . | TRBJ2-1 | TRBV5-1 | . | 12
TGTGCCAGCAGCTTACTAGCGGGAGCCCCCGGGTTCTTC | CASSLLAGAPGFF | few | TRBJ2-1 | TRBV7-2 | TRBD2 | 13
TGTGCCAGCAGCTTAGATTCACAGTTAGAGACCCAGTACTTC | CASSLDSQLETQYF | . | TRBJ2-5 | TRBV7-2 | . | 14
TGTGCCAGCAGCGACCTGGGACTAGCGGGAGTCAACGAGCAGTACTTC | CASSDLGLAGVNEQYF | . | TRBJ2-7 | TRBV6-1 | TRBD2 | 16
TGCGCCAGCGAGGGCTCTGGGGCCAACGTCCTGACTTTC | CASEGSGANVLTF | . | TRBJ2-6 | TRBV5-1 | . | 13
TGTGCCAGCAGCCCACTGGGACAGCGAGGGGATGGCTACACCTTC | CASSPLGQRGDGYTF | . | TRBJ1-2 | TRBV9 | TRBD1 | 15
TGCAGTGCTAGAGACCCCGCAGGGGCTGGAAACACCATATATTTT | CSARDPAGAGNTIYF | few | TRBJ1-3 | TRBV20-1 | . | 15
TGCAGTGCTAGCGGCCTAGCGGGGAGCTCCTACAATGAGCAGTTCTTC | CSASGLAGSSYNEQFF | many | TRBJ2-1 | TRBV20-1 | TRBD2 | 16
TGCAGTGCTAGAGCCAGGGAAGGCGTTCAATTCTTC | CSARAREGVQFF | few | TRBJ2-1 | TRBV20-1 | . | 12
TGCAGTGCTAACAGGGGCGGCACTGAAGCTTTCTTT | CSANRGGTEAFF | few | TRBJ1-1 | TRBV20-1 | TRBD1 | 12
TGCAGCGTTGAGATGGGCAGGACCTACCGTGAGGATACGCAGTATTTT | CSVEMGRTYREDTQYF | . | TRBJ2-3 | TRBV29-1 | . | 16
TGTGCCAGCAGCCTCCAGGGGGGCCCCGACGAGCAGTACTTC | CASSLQGGPDEQYF | many | TRBJ2-7 | TRBV4-2 | . | 14